The 32 T cell receptor beta chains given below trace back to one sample, sequenced in a study of T cells in Graves' hyperthyroidism and ophthalmopathy. RNA transcripts served as the template for amplifying TCR beta CDR3 regions. Carried out on the TCR CDR3, a first-round RT-PCR used the HTBI primer set. MiXCR was run by TCRdb on the multiplex PCR reads, yielding one entry per CDR3 protein. The data hold around 700,000 distinct CDR3 sequences, with roughly a third observed a single time. Sequencing was done on a sample of blood. The receptor set was obtained from a middle-aged woman with Graves' hyperthyroidism.

This clonotype was counted a few times. The chain employs TRBV25-1 and TRBJ2-3; D unclear. Germline CDR1 is MGHDK and CDR2 is SYGVNS. V lost 5 bases to trimming and J lost 1 base, with 7 bases between them. The CDR3 sequence is 13 residues long. The CDR3 DNA reads as TGTGCCAGCAGTATTTCGGGCACAGATACGCAGTATTTT. It encodes CASSISGTDTQYF. Full variable domain (missing parts from reference TRBV25-1 and TRBJ2-3): EADIYQTPRYLVIGTGKKITLECSQTMGHDKMYWYQQDPGMELHLIHYSYGVNSTEKGDLSSESTVSRIRTEHFPLTLESARPSHTSQYLCASSISGTDTQYFGPGTRLTVL.

V usage is TRBV9 and J usage is TRBJ1-4, with D possibly being TRBD1 (5 bases). This CDR3 spans 15 amino acids. V lost 0 bases, J lost 3 bases, and 9 bases lay in between. The V gene's germline CDR1 is SGDLS and CDR2 YYNGEE. CDR3 sequence (DNA): TGTGCCAGCAGCGTAGACGGCAGGGCTAATGAAAAACTGTTTTTT. Its translation: CASSVDGRANEKLFF.

This clonotype has ten or more counts. This rearrangement joins TRBV2 to TRBJ1-2; TRBD1 is a possible D gene (6 bases). The V gene lost 7 bases and the J gene lost 2 bases, with 11 bases spanning the gap. The CDR3 is made up of 13 amino acids. Germline V gene sequence: CDR1 SNHLY, CDR2 FYNNEI. The CDR3 region is CASKEGVNYGYTF. The CDR3 nucleotides are TGTGCCAGCAAGGAGGGGGTCAACTATGGCTACACCTTC.

This clonotype was seen repeatedly, ten times or more. The junction departs from the called germline gene at one end, perhaps through a read error. This chain links TRBV7-7 with TRBJ2-7; D might be TRBD1 (5 bases). Per the germline V gene, CDR1 is SSHAT and CDR2 is FNYEAQ (reference sequence). The CDR3 has 13 residues. CDR3 residues: CASSLDSRREQYF. In nucleotides, the CDR3 is TGTGCTAGCAGCTTAGACAGTCGAAGGGAGCAGTACTTC.

The J gene is TRBJ1-1, the V gene TRBV6-1; no clear D. Germline V gene sequence: CDR1 MNHNS, CDR2 SASEGT. Deletions cut 6 bases from V and 1 base from J, with 18 bases between. The CDR3 length is 16 residues. CDR3 in amino acids: CASRPPNSGGNTEAFF. The DNA for the CDR3 is TGTGCCAGCAGGCCCCCCAACTCTGGCGGGAACACTGAAGCTTTCTTT.

The V and J genes are TRBV4-1 and TRBJ2-2, with D perhaps being TRBD1 or TRBD2 (5 bases each). The CDR3 loop spans 17 amino acids. Deletions cut 5 bases from V and 1 base from J, with 17 bases between. Per germline, CDR1 MGHRA and CDR2 YSYEKL. The CDR3 is CASSSPGRGRNTGELFF. The CDR3 DNA sequence: TGCGCCAGCAGCTCGCCGGGACGGGGAAGGAACACCGGGGAGCTGTTTTTT.

As to this clonotype: A read error may explain this, as a much larger clone is one base away. Without the conserved terminal phenylalanine or tryptophan, this CDR3 likely stems from a read error. The chain uses TRBV10-3 and TRBJ2-7, with 10 nucleotides matching TRBD2. The length of the CDR3 is 15 residues. J was trimmed by 6 bases and V by 8 bases; bases with no gene match: 13. The V gene's germline CDR1 is ENHRY and CDR2 SYGVKD. CDR3 nucleotides: TGTGCCATCGGGACTTCAGCGGGAGGGCGGGTCGAGCAGTACCTC. Amino acids: CAIGTSAGGRVEQYL.

The chain is built from TRBV15 and TRBJ2-6; 8 bases fit TRBD1. The CDR3 is 19 amino acids. V shed 1 base, J shed 0 bases, and the junction held 8 bases outside the gene matches. From germline, CDR1 is LNHNV and CDR2 YYDKDF (reference sequence). The CDR3 DNA sequence: TGTGCCACCAGCAGAGGCTCCGGGACAGGCAACTCTGGGGCCAACGTCCTGACTTTC. Protein: CATSRGSGTGNSGANVLTF.

In this sample, this clonotype turned up a few times. One end of the junction is discordant with germline, which a read error may explain. The gene calls are TRBV4-3 and TRBJ2-5, with no clear D. The V gene's germline CDR1 is LGHNA and CDR2 YSLEER. The CDR3 loop spans 14 amino acids. CDR3 DNA: TGCGCCAGCAGCCAAGATGGCTGGCAAGAGACCCAGTGCTTC. It yields the protein CASSQDGWQETQCF.

This clonotype was found a few times. The V call is TRBV9, the J call TRBJ1-5, with a weak D call TRBD1 (5 bases). The germline gives CDR1 SGDLS, CDR2 YYNGEE. The CDR3 contains 14 residues. Deletions cut 0 bases from V and 5 bases from J, with 9 bases between. In nucleotides, the CDR3 is TGTGCCAGCAGCGTAGGAGGGGCGGATCAGCCCCAGCATTTT. Its protein is CASSVGGADQPQHF.

The chain combines TRBV6-5 with TRBJ1-6; D unclear. V shed 5 bases and J shed 2 bases, with 7 bases lying between them. The CDR3 consists of 14 residues. The germline CDR1 and CDR2 sequences are MNHEY and SVGAGI. This chain's CDR3 is CASSAGPYNSPLHF. DNA for the CDR3: TGTGCCAGCAGTGCAGGACCCTATAATTCACCCCTCCACTTT.

This clonotype was counted at least ten times. The J gene is TRBJ2-6, the V gene TRBV5-1; 7 bases are a match to TRBD2. The length of the CDR3 is 17 residues. CDR1 and CDR2 (germline): SGHRS, YFSETQ. V was clipped by 4 bases and J by 0 bases; unmatched bases: 7. CDR3: CASSPGLTSSGANVLTF. The CDR3 nucleotides are TGCGCCAGCAGCCCGGGACTAACGAGCTCTGGGGCCAACGTCCTGACTTTC. Full variable domain (missing parts from reference TRBV5-1 and TRBJ2-6): KAGVTQTPRYLIKTRGQQVTLSCSPISGHRSVSWYQQTPGQGLQFLFEYFSETQRNKGNFPGRFSGRQFSNSRSEMNVSTLELGDSALYLCASSPGLTSSGANVLTFGAGSRLTVL.

Ten or more counts support this clonotype. The genes are TRBV7-3 and TRBJ2-6; 8 bases are shared with TRBD1. V shed 5 bases, J shed 4 bases, and the junction held 7 bases outside the gene matches. The CDR3 sequence is 16 residues long. Per the germline V gene, CDR1 is SGHTA and CDR2 is FQGTGA. The CDR3 here is CASSPTGEMGANVLTF. The CDR3 region has the DNA TGTGCCAGCAGCCCGACAGGGGAAATGGGGGCCAACGTCCTGACTTTC.

The sample holds a few counts of this clonotype. The chain is built from TRBV19 and TRBJ2-2; 12 bases map to TRBD2. This CDR3 is built from 16 residues. Germline V gene lookup returns CDR1 LNHDA and CDR2 SQIVND (reference sequence). Germline trimming cut 6 bases from V and 6 bases from J; bases unmatched to any gene: 8. The CDR3 reads CASRSLAGGRSGELFF. The CDR3 nucleotides read TGTGCCAGTAGAAGTCTAGCGGGGGGGCGGTCCGGGGAGCTGTTTTTT.

This clonotype occurred many times. The V call is TRBV10-3, the J call TRBJ1-2, with a tentative D call TRBD1 (5 bases). V shed 0 bases and J shed 8 bases, with 13 bases lying between them. CDR1 and CDR2 from the germline V gene are ENHRY and SYGVKD. This CDR3 is 14 amino acids long. The CDR3 sequence is CAISESAGDGGYTF. The CDR3 DNA follows: TGTGCCATCAGTGAGTCCGCGGGGGATGGAGGCTACACCTTC.

This clonotype was seen only once. The genes are TRBV2 and TRBJ1-2; no reliable D call. The CDR3 is 14 residues long. The V gene's germline CDR1 is SNHLY and CDR2 FYNNEI. V shed 5 bases and J shed 3 bases, with 13 bases lying between them. CDR3 loop: CASSPTRADYGYTF. The CDR3 region has the DNA TGTGCCAGCAGTCCTACCCGGGCAGACTATGGCTACACCTTC.

This clonotype was counted ten times or more. The chain links TRBV7-8 to TRBJ2-5; the match to TRBD1 covers 9 bases. This CDR3 is built from 14 residues. V dropped 5 bases and J dropped 2; count of bases not matched to a gene: 3. CDR1 is SGHVS, CDR2 FQNEAQ, per germline. The CDR3 DNA reads TGTGCCAGCAGCGTCGGGACAGGGCAAGAGACCCAGTACTTC. It specifies CASSVGTGQETQYF.

This clonotype has just one count. A much larger clone differs from this one at a single base, so this may be a read error. This chain links TRBV19 with TRBJ1-2; D is uncertain. The CDR3 is made up of 15 amino acids. CDR1 is LNHDA and CDR2 is SQIVND in the germline V gene (reference sequence). The CDR3 loop reads CAGSPRSGVDDGYTF. CDR3 DNA: TGTGCCGGTAGTCCCCGGAGTGGGGTGGATGATGGCTACACCTTC. Full variable domain (outside the CDR3, taken from reference TRBV19 and TRBJ1-2): DGGITQSPKYLFRKEGQNVTLSCEQNLNHDAMYWYRQDPGQGLRLIYYSQIVNDFQKGDIAEGYSVSREKKESFPLTVTSAQKNPTAFYLCAGSPRSGVDDGYTFGSGTRLTVV.

This clonotype was seen repeatedly, ten times or more. This chain uses TRBV20-1 with TRBJ1-2, with D maybe TRBD1 (6 bases). The CDR3 spans 12 residues. Trimming took 5 bases from V and 6 from J, leaving 13 bases between them. Germline V gives CDR1 DFQATT, CDR2 SNEGSKA (reference sequence). CDR3 in amino acids: CSAASGADGYTF. For the CDR3, the DNA is TGCAGTGCTGCCTCAGGGGCCGATGGCTACACCTTC.

DNA for the CDR3: TGTGCCAGTAGTACCTTAGATTCGACAGGGAACTCTGGAAACACCATATATTTT. Translated, it gives CASSTLDSTGNSGNTIYF. The chain employs TRBV19 and TRBJ1-3, with TRBD1 matching 7 bases. V lost 4 bases and J lost 0; bases outside the gene matches: 12. This CDR3 has 18 amino acids. CDR1 is LNHDA and CDR2 is SQIVND in the germline V gene (reference sequence).

This clonotype was seen many times. The V and J genes are TRBV6-5 and TRBJ1-3, with D perhaps matching TRBD1 (5 bases). The CDR3 loop spans 16 amino acids. Germline CDR1 reads MNHEY; CDR2 reads SVGAGI. Trimming pared 8 bases from V and 0 bases from J, leaving 17 bases between. The CDR3 protein is CASEAGLGNSGNTIYF. The CDR3 nucleotides read TGTGCCAGCGAGGCAGGGCTTGGAAACTCTGGAAACACCATATATTTT.

This clonotype came up many times. The V call is TRBV20-1, the J call TRBJ1-5; no clear D. The CDR3 runs 15 residues. The germline V gene encodes CDR1 DFQATT and CDR2 SNEGSKA (reference sequence). V was cut by 3 bases and J by 0 bases, with 12 bases left in between. CDR3 sequence: CSASRGFYSNQPQHF. In DNA, the CDR3 is TGCAGTGCTAGTCGAGGATTCTATAGCAATCAGCCCCAGCATTTT.

V usage is TRBV5-5 and J usage is TRBJ2-7; D possibly matches TRBD1 or TRBD2 (5 bases each). The germline V and J ends were trimmed by 5 bases and 0 bases, with 15 bases remaining between them. The CDR3 runs to 15 residues. Germline V gives CDR1 SGHKS, CDR2 YYEKEE (reference sequence). CDR3: CASSYDTGLSYEQYF. DNA of the CDR3: TGTGCCAGCAGTTACGATACGGGGCTCTCCTACGAGCAGTACTTC.

At least ten counts were recorded for this clonotype. This chain uses TRBV24-1 with TRBJ1-1; D unclear. There are 13 residues in the CDR3. Trimming shortened V by 4 bases and J by 3 bases, and 8 bases separated the two germline ends. The germline V gene has CDR1 KGHDR and CDR2 SFDVKD. CDR3 region: CATSDNRDTEAFF. The CDR3 DNA sequence: TGTGCCACCAGTGACAATAGGGACACTGAAGCTTTCTTT.

This clonotype was seen only a few times. This chain connects TRBV3-1 to TRBJ1-1; the D is unclear. Looked up from germline, CDR1 is LGHDT and CDR2 is YNNKEL (reference sequence). The CDR3 totals 15 residues. Trimming stripped 7 bases from V and 3 bases from J, with 18 bases between. The CDR3 DNA reads TGTGCCAGCACCACCAAATCCCCACCGTACACTGAAGCTTTCTTT. Translation: CASTTKSPPYTEAFF.

The gene calls are TRBV10-1 and TRBJ2-5, with D possibly matching TRBD2 (7 bases). CDR3 length: 13 amino acids. V shed 3 bases and J shed 11 bases, with 16 bases lying between them. Per germline, CDR1 WNHNN and CDR2 SYGVQD (reference sequence). CDR3 nucleotide sequence: TGCGCCAGCAGTGAAGGGGAGGGACAACAGCAGTACTTC. Translating gives CASSEGEGQQQYF.

This rearrangement joins TRBV19 to TRBJ1-5, with D perhaps TRBD1 (5 bases). Per the germline V gene, CDR1 is LNHDA and CDR2 is SQIVND (reference sequence). The V end lost 6 bases, the J end lost 6 bases, and 15 bases lay between the germline ends. This CDR3 is 14 amino acids long. The CDR3 here is CASSNLGVGQPQHF. As DNA, the CDR3 is TGTGCCAGTAGCAATCTAGGGGTTGGTCAGCCCCAGCATTTT.

This clonotype appeared a few times. V and J are TRBV20-1 and TRBJ2-5; 10 nucleotides line up with TRBD2. The CDR3 length is 17 residues. From germline, CDR1 is DFQATT and CDR2 SNEGSKA (reference sequence). V was pared by 6 bases and J by 3 bases, with 16 bases of the junction left unmatched. As DNA, the CDR3 is TGCAGTGCCCAGCGGGAGGGCTTCCGACGGGCCGAAGAGACCCAGTACTTC. It encodes CSAQREGFRRAEETQYF.

This clonotype was counted only a few times. The chain links TRBV6-5 to TRBJ2-7, with a weak D call TRBD1 (5 bases). V lost 1 base and J 7 bases, leaving 14 bases between the germline ends. The germline V gene encodes CDR1 MNHEY and CDR2 SVGAGI. The CDR3 runs 14 residues. For the CDR3, the DNA is TGTGCCAGCAGTTACTACAGGTCCTCGAGTGAGCAGTACTTC. Translating gives CASSYYRSSSEQYF.

The chain carries TRBV7-9 and TRBJ2-5, with 10 bases fitting TRBD1. Per germline, CDR1 SEHNR and CDR2 FQNEAQ (reference sequence). V lost 0 bases, J lost 4 bases, and 5 bases stayed unmatched. The CDR3 loop spans 16 amino acids. CDR3 in DNA: TGTGCCAGCAGCTTAGCGACCGGGACAGGGGTAGAGACCCAGTACTTC. Translated, it gives CASSLATGTGVETQYF.

Only a few counts were recorded for this clonotype. The rearrangement uses TRBV19 and TRBJ1-6; the match to TRBD1 covers 8 bases. This CDR3 has 17 residues. With V trimmed by 9 bases and J by 5 bases, 15 bases remained unmatched. The germline V gene has CDR1 LNHDA and CDR2 SQIVND (reference sequence). The chain's CDR3 is CASSSPLKTGDNSPLHF. CDR3 DNA sequence: TGTGCCAGCAGTTCCCCACTTAAGACAGGGGATAATTCACCCCTCCACTTT. The full variable domain, in which reference TRBV19 and TRBJ1-6 provide the parts outside the CDR3, is DGGITQSPKYLFRKEGQNVTLSCEQNLNHDAMYWYRQDPGQGLRLIYYSQIVNDFQKGDIAEGYSVSREKKESFPLTVTSAQKNPTAFYLCASSSPLKTGDNSPLHFGNGTRLTVT.

This clonotype was observed a handful of times. The chain couples TRBV7-9 to TRBJ2-2, with 7 positions matching TRBD1. The germline CDR1 and CDR2 sequences are SEHNR and FQNEAQ (reference sequence). This CDR3 has 18 residues. The V gene end was trimmed by 5 bases and the J gene end by 2 bases; junction bases not matched to a gene: 14. The CDR3, as DNA: TGTGCCAGCAGCCAGCCGGGACAGCAGGATTATAACACCGGGGAGCTGTTTTTT. Amino acids: CASSQPGQQDYNTGELFF.